The 8 T cell receptor beta chains below come from one sample, sequenced in a study of control samples from healthy donors and cancer patients (dated by TCRdb to about 2020). Library preparation was by the immunoSEQ multiplex PCR assay. TCRdb provides this immuneACCESS table in a form limited to in-frame rearrangements. Some clones are lacking; in checked studies, under half of them reflect an unresolved V gene, and why the rest are absent is not known. The sample data list roughly 160,000 clones, and roughly 94% of these were observed just once. The ten largest clonotypes hold about 14% of the sample. The source material was PBMCs. Every receptor here comes from a man in his fifties or sixties with colorectal cancer.

This clone turned up a few times. V gene TRBV5-1 combines with J gene TRBJ2-5, with D hard to call. V was pared by 6 bases and J by 0 bases, with 9 bases between. CDR3 length equals 13 residues. Germline V gives CDR1 SGHRS, CDR2 YFSETQ. The CDR3 region is CASNLYNQETQYF. The CDR3 DNA sequence: TGCGCCAGCAACCTCTACAACCAAGAGACCCAGTACTTC.

J is TRBJ2-5 and V is TRBV18; maybe TRBD2 (6 bases). This CDR3 is built from 14 residues. The V gene lost 4 bases and the J gene lost 3 bases, with 12 bases spanning the gap. CDR1 and CDR2 from the germline V gene are KGHSH and LQKENI. The CDR3 DNA follows: TGTGCCAGCTCACTGACTAGTGTAAAAGAGACCCAGTACTTC. Residues: CASSLTSVKETQYF.

The chain carries TRBV5-1 and TRBJ2-2; possible D gene TRBD2, 5 bases. The CDR3 has 18 amino acids. Trimming took off 0 bases at V and 2 bases at J, with 17 bases between the two ends. Germline loops: CDR1 SGHRS, CDR2 YFSETQ. The CDR3 DNA is TGCGCCAGCAGCTTGGGGGCCCCTGGGAGATACAACACCGGGGAGCTGTTTTTT. Its translation: CASSLGAPGRYNTGELFF.

V gene TRBV5-4 combines with J gene TRBJ2-5; 8 nucleotides match TRBD2. The CDR3 contains 14 residues. Germline V CDR1 and CDR2: SGHNT, YYREEE (reference sequence). V lost 4 bases and J lost 3; bases outside the gene matches: 5. CDR3 region: CASSRLGGEETQYF. Written as DNA, the CDR3 is TGTGCCAGCAGCCGCCTCGGGGGGGAAGAGACCCAGTACTTC.

The rearrangement links TRBV7-9 to TRBJ2-2, with 8 bases identical to TRBD1. The V gene's germline CDR1 is SEHNR and CDR2 FQNEAQ (reference sequence). V trimming: 3 bases; J trimming: 3 bases; junction bases outside the gene matches: 3. The CDR3 runs to 15 residues. For the CDR3, the DNA is TGTGCCAGCAGCTTCGGACAGGGTTACACCGGGGAGCTGTTTTTT. Protein: CASSFGQGYTGELFF.

The chain employs TRBV5-4 and TRBJ2-7, with D maybe TRBD1 (7 bases). The germline V and J ends were trimmed by 5 bases and 3 bases, with 18 bases remaining between them. The CDR3 totals 15 residues. CDR1 is SGHNT and CDR2 is YYREEE in the germline V gene (reference sequence). CDR3 in DNA: TGTGCCAGCAGGGACCGGGGCAGGGGGGACTACGAGCAGTACTTC. Amino acids: CASRDRGRGDYEQYF.

The rearrangement uses TRBV2 and TRBJ2-7; unclear D gene. CDR3 length: 13 residues. The V gene lost 6 bases and the J gene lost 6 bases, with 15 bases spanning the gap. Per germline, CDR1 SNHLY and CDR2 FYNNEI. DNA of the CDR3: TGTGCCAGCAGCAAGGGTGGGGTCCGCGAGCAGTACTTC. Translated: CASSKGGVREQYF.

The V and J genes are TRBV24-1 and TRBJ2-5, with D possibly matching TRBD2 (7 bases). Germline assignment: CDR1 KGHDR and CDR2 SFDVKD. The CDR3 runs 14 residues. Trimming took off 5 bases at V and 5 bases at J, with 14 bases between the two ends. The CDR3 spells CATSGGGAGETQYF. CDR3 DNA sequence: TGTGCCACCAGTGGGGGGGGCGCGGGGGAGACCCAGTACTTC.